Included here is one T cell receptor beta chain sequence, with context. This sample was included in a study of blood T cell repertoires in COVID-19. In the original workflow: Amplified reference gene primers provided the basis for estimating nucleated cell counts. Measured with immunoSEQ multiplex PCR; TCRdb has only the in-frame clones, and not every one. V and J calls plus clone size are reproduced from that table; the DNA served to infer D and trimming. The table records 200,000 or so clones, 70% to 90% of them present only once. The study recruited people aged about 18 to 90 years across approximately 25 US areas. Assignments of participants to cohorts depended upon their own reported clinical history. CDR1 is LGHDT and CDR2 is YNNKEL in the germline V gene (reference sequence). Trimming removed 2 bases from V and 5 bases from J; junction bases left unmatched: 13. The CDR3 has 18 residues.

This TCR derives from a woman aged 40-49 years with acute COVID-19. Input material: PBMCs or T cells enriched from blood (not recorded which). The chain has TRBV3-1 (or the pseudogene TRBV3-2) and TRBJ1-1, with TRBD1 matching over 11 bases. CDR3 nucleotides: TGTGCCAGCAGCCAATCGGTTTCGGGACAGGGGGATTTAACTGAAGCTTTCTTT. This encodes CASSQSVSGQGDLTEAFF.